This T cell receptor (beta chain) was captured in a study of blood T cell repertoires in COVID-19. The repertoire was sequenced with immunoSEQ multiplex PCR; TCRdb's copy has only in-frame clones and lacks some. The sample gives approximately 220,000 clones, roughly 80% of which show up once; 7.9% is in the top ten. This CDR3 is built from 14 residues. Germline V gene data show CDR1 as LGHDT and CDR2 as YNNKEL (reference sequence). The trim removed 4 bases at V and 3 bases at J, leaving 3 bases unmatched. The V call is TRBV3-1 (or the pseudogene TRBV3-2), the J call TRBJ2-5, with 9 bases that match TRBD1. This TCR derives from an elderly woman with acute or convalescent COVID-19. Specimen: peripheral blood. This CDR3 reads CASSRGQGKETQYF. In DNA, the CDR3 is TGTGCCAGCAGCCGGGGACAGGGTAAAGAGACCCAGTACTTC.